The clone carrying this T cell receptor beta chain was counted a few times. The record originates from a study of blood T cell repertoires in COVID-19. About the study: Acute and convalescent COVID-19 specimens originated in the United States, Italy and Spain. The analysed material was cDNA or gDNA that came from T cells, B-cell-depleted T cells, or PBMCs.

Generated by immunoSEQ multiplex PCR, the TCRdb table keeps only in-frame clones and is missing some. Found here are roughly 140,000 clones, around three quarters of them singletons; the top ten hold over 8.5%. Germline V CDR1 and CDR2: SGHTA, FQGTGA. CDR3 length: 13 residues. V shed 0 bases and J shed 5 bases, with 4 bases lying between them. This sequence was found in a man aged 50 or older with active or convalescent COVID-19. The chain joins TRBV7-3 to TRBJ2-2; D remains unclear. The material sequenced was peripheral blood. CDR3 protein: CASSLTGTGELFF. DNA of the CDR3: TGTGCCAGCAGCTTAACCGGGACCGGGGAGCTGTTTTTT.